This T cell receptor beta chain appears in the sequencing data of a study of beta chain features in type 1 diabetes. Findings and caveats of the study: Moderate but significant shortening of TCRB CDR3s was recorded in all four CD4+ subsets from Type 1 diabetes patients. For type 1 diabetes patients, VDJ junctions showed fewer insertions and more deletions. The study found that naive, central memory and Treg TCRB repertoires appeared more similar in patients than in healthy donors.

Worth noting for this clone: Its target is unknown.

The CDR3 consists of 15 residues. Per germline, CDR1 SGHTA and CDR2 FQGNSA. V lost 1 base and J 0 bases, leaving 7 bases between the germline ends. What was sequenced were expressed TCRB transcripts, since all of the isolated RNA had been reverse transcribed. Naive, central memory and regulatory T cell samples yielded approximately 3.3 million reads on average. The method was immunoSEQ multiplex PCR; TCRdb's version includes in-frame clones alone and lacks a portion of them. This sample has roughly 51,000 clones, with approximately 52% found just once. The gene calls are TRBV7-2 and TRBJ2-1, with D perhaps TRBD2 (5 bases). The material sequenced was Tregs from blood. The clonotype comes from a woman aged 40 to 50 with type 1 diabetes. The CDR3 protein is CASSLDGSSYNEQFF. CDR3 nucleotide sequence: TGTGCCAGCAGCTTAGATGGGAGCTCCTACAATGAGCAGTTCTTC. The complete variable domain, with remaining parts taken from reference TRBV7-2 and TRBJ2-1, reads GAGVSQSPSNKVTEKGKDVELRCDPISGHTALYWYRQSLGQGLEFLIYFQGNSAPDKSGLPSDRFSAERTGGSVSTLTIQRTQQEDSAVYLCASSLDGSSYNEQFFGPGTRLTVL.